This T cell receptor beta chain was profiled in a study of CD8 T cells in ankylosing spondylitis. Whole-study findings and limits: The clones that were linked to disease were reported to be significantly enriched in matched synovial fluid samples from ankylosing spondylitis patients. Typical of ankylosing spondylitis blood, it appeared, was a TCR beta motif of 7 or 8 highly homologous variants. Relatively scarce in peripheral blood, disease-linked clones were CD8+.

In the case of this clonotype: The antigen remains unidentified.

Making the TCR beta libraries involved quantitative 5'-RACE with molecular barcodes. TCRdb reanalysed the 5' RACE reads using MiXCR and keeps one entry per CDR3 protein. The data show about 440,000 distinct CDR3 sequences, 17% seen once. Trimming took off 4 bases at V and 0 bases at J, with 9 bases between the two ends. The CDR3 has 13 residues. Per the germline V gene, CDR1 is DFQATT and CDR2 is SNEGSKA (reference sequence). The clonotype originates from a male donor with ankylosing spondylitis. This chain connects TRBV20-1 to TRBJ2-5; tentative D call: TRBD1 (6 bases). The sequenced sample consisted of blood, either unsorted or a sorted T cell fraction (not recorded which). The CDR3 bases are TGCAGTGCTAAGCAGGGGTACCAAGAGACCCAGTACTTC. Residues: CSAKQGYQETQYF.